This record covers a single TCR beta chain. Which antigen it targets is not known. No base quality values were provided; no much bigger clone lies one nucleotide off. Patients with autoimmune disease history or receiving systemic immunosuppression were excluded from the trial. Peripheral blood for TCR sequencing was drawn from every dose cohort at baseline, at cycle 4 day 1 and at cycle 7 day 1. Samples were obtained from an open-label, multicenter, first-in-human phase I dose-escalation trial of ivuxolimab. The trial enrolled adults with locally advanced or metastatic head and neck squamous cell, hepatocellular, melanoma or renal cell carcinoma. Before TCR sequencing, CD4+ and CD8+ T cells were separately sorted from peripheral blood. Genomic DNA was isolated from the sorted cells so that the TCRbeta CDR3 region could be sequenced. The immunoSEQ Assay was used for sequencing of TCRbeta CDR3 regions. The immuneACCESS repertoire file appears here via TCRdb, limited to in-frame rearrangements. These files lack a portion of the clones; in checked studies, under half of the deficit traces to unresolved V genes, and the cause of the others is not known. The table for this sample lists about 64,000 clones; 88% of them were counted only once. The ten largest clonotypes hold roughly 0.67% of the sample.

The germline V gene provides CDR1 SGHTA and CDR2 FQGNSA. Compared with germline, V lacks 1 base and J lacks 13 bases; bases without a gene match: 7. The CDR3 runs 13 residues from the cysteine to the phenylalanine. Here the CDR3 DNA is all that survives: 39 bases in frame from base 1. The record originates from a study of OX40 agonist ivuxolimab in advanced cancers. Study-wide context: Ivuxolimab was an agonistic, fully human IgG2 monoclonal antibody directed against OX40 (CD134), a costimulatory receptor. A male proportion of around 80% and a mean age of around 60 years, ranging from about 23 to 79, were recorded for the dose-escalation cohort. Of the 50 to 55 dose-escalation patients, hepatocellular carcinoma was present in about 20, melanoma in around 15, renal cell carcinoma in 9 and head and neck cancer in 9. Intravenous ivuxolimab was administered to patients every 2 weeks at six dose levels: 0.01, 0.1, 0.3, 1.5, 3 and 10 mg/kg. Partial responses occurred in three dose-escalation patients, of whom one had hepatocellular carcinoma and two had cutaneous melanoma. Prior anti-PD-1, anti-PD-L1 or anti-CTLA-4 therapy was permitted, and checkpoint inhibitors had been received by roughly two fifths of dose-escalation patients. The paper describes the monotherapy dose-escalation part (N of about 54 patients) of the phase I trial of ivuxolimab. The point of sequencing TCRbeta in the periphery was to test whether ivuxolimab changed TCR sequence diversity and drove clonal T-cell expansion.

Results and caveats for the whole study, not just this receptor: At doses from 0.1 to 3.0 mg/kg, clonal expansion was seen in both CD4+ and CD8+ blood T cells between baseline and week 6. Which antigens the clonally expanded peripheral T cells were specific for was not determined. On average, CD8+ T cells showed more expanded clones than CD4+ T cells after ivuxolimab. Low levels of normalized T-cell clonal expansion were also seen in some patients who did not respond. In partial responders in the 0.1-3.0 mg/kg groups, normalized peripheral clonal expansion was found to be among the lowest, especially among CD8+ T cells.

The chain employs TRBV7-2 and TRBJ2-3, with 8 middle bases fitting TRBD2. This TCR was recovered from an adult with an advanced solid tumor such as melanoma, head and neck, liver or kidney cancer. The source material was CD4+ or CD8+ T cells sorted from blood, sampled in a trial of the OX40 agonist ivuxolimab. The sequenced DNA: TGTGCCAGCAGCTTAGATGGTAGCGGGAAAAAGTATTTT. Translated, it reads CASSLDGSGKKYF.